What follows are 22 T cell receptor beta chains derived from one specimen sequenced in a study of OX40 agonist ivuxolimab in advanced cancers. Only in-frame clones appear in the TCRdb table, and some are missing; sequencing was by immunoSEQ multiplex PCR. This repertoire shows roughly 18,000 clones, 70% to 90% found once; its top ten account for 62%. Sequenced here: CD4+ or CD8+ T cells sorted from blood, sampled in a trial of the OX40 agonist ivuxolimab. Receptors were obtained from an adult with an advanced solid tumor such as melanoma, head and neck, liver or kidney cancer.

This rearrangement joins TRBV19 to TRBJ2-5; D uncertain. The CDR3 covers 13 residues. The V and J ends lost 10 bases and 3 bases respectively, with 15 bases between them. The germline gives CDR1 LNHDA, CDR2 SQIVND (reference sequence). The CDR3 is CATNLLWEETQYF. For the CDR3, the DNA is TGTGCCACCAACTTGCTTTGGGAAGAGACCCAGTACTTC.

J is TRBJ1-2 and V is TRBV9; D remains ambiguous. Germline CDR1 SGDLS, CDR2 YYNGEE. This CDR3 region has 11 residues. Trimming pared 3 bases from V and 3 bases from J, leaving 3 bases between. Here the CDR3 DNA reads TGTGCCAGCAGCGCAGACTATGGCTACACCTTC. Residues: CASSADYGYTF.

J is TRBJ1-5 and V is TRBV7-8, with 11 bases matching TRBD1. The CDR3 has 14 residues. Germline V CDR1 and CDR2: SGHVS, FQNEAQ. V was clipped by 5 bases and J by 11 bases; unmatched bases: 8. The CDR3 spells CASSRRTGGEAQHF. The CDR3 coding sequence is TGTGCCAGCAGCCGGCGGACAGGGGGCGAGGCCCAGCATTTT.

This chain connects TRBV15 to TRBJ2-2, with D perhaps TRBD1 (5 bases). The V and J ends lost 8 bases and 6 bases respectively, with 16 bases between them. There are 14 residues in the CDR3. Germline V gene sequence: CDR1 LNHNV, CDR2 YYDKDF (reference sequence). As DNA, the CDR3 is TGTGCCACCCTACCGACCGGACAACCCGGGGAGCTGTTTTTT. Translation gives CATLPTGQPGELFF.

This chain links TRBV2 with TRBJ2-6, with D possibly matching TRBD1 (6 bases). In germline, CDR1 is SNHLY, CDR2 FYNNEI. CDR3 length: 16 residues. Trimming left V 0 bases short and J 0 bases short, with 6 bases between. DNA for the CDR3: TGTGCCAGCAGTGAAGCAGGGGGCTCTGGGGCCAACGTCCTGACTTTC. This encodes CASSEAGGSGANVLTF.

This clone has just one count. The chain combines TRBV11-2 with TRBJ2-7, with 8 bases aligning to TRBD2. Germline lookup yields CDR1 SGHAT and CDR2 FQNNGV. CDR3 length: 14 residues. The V segment lost 5 bases and the J segment 3 bases; nucleotides outside the gene matches: 6. The CDR3 DNA reads as TGTGCCAGCAGCCCGGGGACTAGTGGCTACGAGCAGTACTTC. As protein: CASSPGTSGYEQYF.

The chain links TRBV14 to TRBJ2-3; D is uncertain. Trimming left V 1 base short and J 9 bases short, with 11 bases between. The CDR3 is made up of 13 amino acids. From germline, CDR1 is SGHDN and CDR2 FVKESK. The CDR3 region has the DNA TGTGCCAGCAGCCAAGGGTTCCGGGCCACGCAGTATTTT. Translating it yields CASSQGFRATQYF.

The V call is TRBV27, the J call TRBJ2-1; 9 bases are shared with TRBD1. Trimming removed 6 bases from V and 4 bases from J; junction bases left unmatched: 13. Germline V gene sequence: CDR1 MNHEY, CDR2 SMNVEV (reference sequence). This CDR3 comprises 17 residues. CDR3 in DNA: TGTGCCAGCAGCTTGAAGGAGACAGGGGGAGCTTACAATGAGCAGTTCTTC. It yields the protein CASSLKETGGAYNEQFF.

The chain carries TRBV28 and TRBJ2-2; the D is unclear. V lost 5 bases, J lost 2 bases, and 12 bases lay in between. Germline V gene lookup returns CDR1 MDHEN and CDR2 SYDVKM. This CDR3 spans 15 amino acids. CDR3 residues: CASSPALVNTGELFF. In nucleotides, the CDR3 is TGTGCCAGCAGTCCCGCCCTAGTAAACACCGGGGAGCTGTTTTTT.

The genes are TRBV6-5 and TRBJ2-2; D is unresolved. The V and J ends lost 0 bases and 6 bases respectively, with 8 bases between them. The CDR3 has 14 residues. Germline CDR1 and CDR2: MNHEY and SVGAGI. This chain's CDR3 is CASSYSGPAGELFF. CDR3 sequence (DNA): TGTGCCAGCAGTTACTCTGGTCCGGCCGGGGAGCTGTTTTTT.

As for this clone: One end of the junction is discordant with germline, which a read error may explain. The chain carries TRBV7-7 and TRBJ2-5, with TRBD1 as a possible D gene (6 bases). Germline CDR1 reads SSHAT; CDR2 reads FNYEAQ (reference sequence). This CDR3 has 17 amino acids. CDR3 coding DNA: TGTGCTAGCAGCTTGGGAATATGGGGGCAACTTCAATGGACCCAGTACTTC. This sequence encodes CASSLGIWGQLQWTQYF.

This clone was recorded a few times. This chain joins TRBV4-2 and TRBJ2-2; a weak D match, TRBD2 (6 bases). Trimming stripped 0 bases from V and 4 bases from J, with 12 bases between. CDR3 length: 16 residues. Per the germline V gene, CDR1 is LGHNA and CDR2 is YNFKEQ. DNA for the CDR3: TGTGCCAGCAGCCAAGAGTTCGGGGGTGTCACCGGGGAGCTGTTTTTT. This gives the protein CASSQEFGGVTGELFF.

The chain couples TRBV2 to TRBJ1-1; TRBD1 might be the D (6 bases). CDR1 and CDR2 from the germline V gene are SNHLY and FYNNEI. This CDR3 comprises 13 residues. The V end lost 5 bases, the J end lost 1 base, and 8 bases lay between the germline ends. The CDR3 protein is CASSLTGNTEAFF. In DNA, the CDR3 is TGTGCCAGCAGTTTGACAGGGAACACTGAAGCTTTCTTT.

V usage is TRBV7-9 and J usage is TRBJ2-7, with D possibly being TRBD1 or TRBD2 (5 bases each). V shed 4 bases and J shed 4 bases, with 11 bases lying between them. The CDR3 spans 13 residues. Germline assignment: CDR1 SEHNR and CDR2 FQNEAQ (reference sequence). DNA of the CDR3: TGTGCCAGCAGCTATCCCGAGGGGTACGAGCAGTACTTC. Protein: CASSYPEGYEQYF.

This clone was picked up one time. The chain employs TRBV5-1 and TRBJ1-2; 7 positions agree with TRBD1. V was pared by 4 bases and J by 4 bases, with 4 bases of the junction left unmatched. Germline CDR1 is SGHRS and CDR2 is YFSETQ. This CDR3 contains 13 residues. CDR3 loop: CASSATGIYGYTF. CDR3 DNA: TGCGCCAGCAGCGCGACAGGGATCTATGGCTACACCTTC.

CDR3 loop: CASSPPTGGFTDTQYF. CDR3 nucleotide sequence: TGTGCCAGCAGCCCGCCGACAGGGGGATTCACAGATACGCAGTATTTT. V gene TRBV7-9 combines with J gene TRBJ2-3; 9 bases are a match to TRBD1. V lost 5 bases to trimming and J lost 2 bases; unmatched junction nucleotides: 8. CDR1 and CDR2 (germline): SEHNR, FQNEAQ (reference sequence). CDR3 length: 16 amino acids.

The rearrangement uses TRBV6-5 and TRBJ1-1; 11 bases fit TRBD1. CDR1 and CDR2 (germline): MNHEY, SVGAGI. The CDR3 sequence is 14 residues long. After removal of 6 bases from V and 5 bases from J, the junction contained 5 bases not matched to a gene. The CDR3 DNA reads TGTGCCAGCAGCTCCGGGACAGGGGGTACTGAAGCTTTCTTT. Amino acids: CASSSGTGGTEAFF.

The chain combines TRBV27 with TRBJ2-1; 15 bases fit TRBD2. Unmatched junction bases numbered 6, after V lost 5 bases and J lost 10 bases. The CDR3 loop spans 15 amino acids. CDR1 and CDR2 from the germline V gene are MNHEY and SMNVEV (reference sequence). The CDR3: CASSPPGLAGGEQFF. In DNA form, the CDR3 reads TGTGCCAGCAGTCCCCCGGGACTAGCGGGAGGAGAGCAGTTCTTC.

This clone is a singleton in its sample. V gene TRBV13 combines with J gene TRBJ2-3; D is unclear. The CDR3 loop spans 16 amino acids. Trimming cost V 6 bases and J 2 bases, with 18 bases left between them. The germline V gene has CDR1 PRHDT and CDR2 FYEKMQ (reference sequence). This chain's CDR3 is CASSYHVGILTDTQYF. The CDR3 bases are TGTGCCAGCAGTTACCATGTAGGGATACTCACAGATACGCAGTATTTT.

The chain links TRBV30 to TRBJ2-7, with 9 bases matching TRBD1. The CDR3 is 14 amino acids. V lost 4 bases to trimming and J lost 0 bases; unmatched junction nucleotides: 4. Germline CDR1 is GTSNPN and CDR2 is SVGIG (reference sequence). This CDR3 is CAWNTGQGSYEQYF. The CDR3 DNA follows: TGTGCCTGGAACACGGGACAGGGCTCCTACGAGCAGTACTTC.

This clone was recorded once. The chain combines TRBV5-4 with TRBJ2-7; TRBD1 agrees at 9 bases. The germline CDR1 and CDR2 sequences are SGHNT and YYREEE (reference sequence). CDR3 length equals 14 residues. With V trimmed by 4 bases and J by 5 bases, 7 bases remained unmatched. The CDR3, as DNA: TGTGCCAGCAGCGTCCGGGACAGGGATCACGAGCAGTACTTC. It translates to CASSVRDRDHEQYF.

The rearrangement uses TRBV29-1 and TRBJ2-7; D unresolved. CDR1 and CDR2 from the germline V gene are SQVTM and ANQGSEA. This CDR3 is 12 amino acids long. V gave up 0 bases and J gave up 3 bases, with 6 bases separating them. CDR3 sequence (DNA): TGCAGCGTTGAAGATGCGGACTACGAGCAGTACTTC. Amino acid sequence: CSVEDADYEQYF.